The source of this TCR beta chain is a study of vaccination effects on CD4 cells after COVID-19. Viral peptide pools were used in the ViraFEST assay to expand antigen-specific CD4+ T cells, and sequencing came afterward. An approximately 10-day culture period preceded the isolation of CD4+ T cells. Two-dose vaccination with either BNT162b2 or mRNA-1273 was given to the participants. People in the vaccine group had not been infected with SARS-CoV-2 before, and their nucleocapsid antibodies were negative. Researchers reported culturing 2 million to 2.5 million PBMC in each well, adding 8 to 10 IU/ml IL-2 and 10 ug/ml peptides. The V and J ends lost 4 bases and 5 bases respectively, with 9 bases between them. Germline CDR1 is ENHRY and CDR2 is SYGVKD. This CDR3 contains 13 residues. Notes on this clone: Its specificity is unknown.

Produced via immunoSEQ multiplex PCR; TCRdb's table is partial and in-frame only. The sample records approximately 28,000 clones, roughly 77% being singletons. The specimen was CD4+ T cells from PBMCs cultured with HCoV-229E spike peptides, collected after COVID-19 vaccination. V is TRBV10-3 and J is TRBJ1-5, with D maybe TRBD1 (5 bases). This receptor was taken from a human donor who received a COVID-19 vaccine. DNA of the CDR3: TGTGCCATCAGTGGACAGCAGGATCAGCCCCAGCATTTT. It is translated as CAISGQQDQPQHF.